The text below deals with one TCR beta chain. Its antigen is as yet unknown. The read is 3 residues too short to cover the CDR3 end, so that end is filled in from the germline J gene. Average input was around 1,200 ng genomic DNA for immunoSEQ TCR beta CDR3 amplification. Clones were sequenced by immunoSEQ multiplex PCR, and TCRdb holds only the in-frame ones, with some missing. This sample's clone table lists roughly 20,000 clones. These data originate in a study of T cells in women clearing cervical HPV infection. General study points: TRBV6-7 relative abundance averaged roughly 0.099% in cases and under 0.2% in controls. CIN3+ cases had significantly higher TCR richness than controls; evenness did not differ.

The ends lost 0 bases at V and 4 bases at J; junction bases unmatched: 3. CDR3 length: 15 amino acids. The germline gives CDR1 SGHRS, CDR2 YFSETQ. This clonotype was sampled from a woman aged 18 to 75 with a cervical HPV16 infection that either progressed to CIN3+ or cleared (not recorded which). Sequencing input: blood buffy coat. The chain is built from TRBV5-1 and TRBJ2-5; 10 nucleotides agree with TRBD1. CDR3 bases read: TGCGCCAGCAGCTTGGTGACAGGGGGCGCAGAGACC. Its translation: CASSLVTGGAET. The complete CDR3 reads CASSLVTGGAETQYF.